What follows are 27 T cell receptor beta chains derived from one specimen sequenced in a study of early T cells in non-severe SARS-CoV-2 infection (TCRdb year 2021). Library preparation was by 5' RACE. Sequencer: NextSeq 500. TCRdb itself trimmed the public reads at Q25 with fastp, ran MiXCR and retained productive beta chains. Each entry merges the rows of one CDR3 protein and shows their most common DNA and genes. This sample comprises 80,000 or so distinct CDR3 sequences, around 15% of them detected only once. Together, the top ten hold 3% of the sample. The specimen was whole blood. Receptors originate from an adult who was a healthcare worker with PCR-confirmed SARS-CoV-2 infection or an uninfected control (not recorded which).

This clonotype was counted ten times or more. The chain combines TRBV2 with TRBJ2-7; the D gene could be TRBD1 or TRBD2 (5 bases each). V was cut by 0 bases and J by 3 bases, with 15 bases left in between. The CDR3 has 16 amino acids. CDR1 and CDR2 (germline): SNHLY, FYNNEI. CDR3 sequence (DNA): TGTGCCAGCAGTGAAGCACGTCCGGGACCGATCTACGAGCAGTACTTC. Residues: CASSEARPGPIYEQYF.

This clonotype has a handful of counts. The rearrangement joins TRBV6-5 to TRBJ2-3; no definite D call. With 0 bases removed from V and 5 bases from J, the gap between germline ends came to 6 bases. CDR1 and CDR2 (germline): MNHEY, SVGAGI. The CDR3 extends over 13 amino acids. This CDR3 reads CASSYSLRDTQYF. CDR3 DNA sequence: TGTGCCAGCAGTTACTCACTGCGAGATACGCAGTATTTT.

This clonotype appeared once. With a much larger clone just one base away, this may be a read error. V is TRBV5-4 and J is TRBJ2-1; D remains unclear. Germline values: CDR1 SGHNT, CDR2 YYREEE (reference sequence). This CDR3 has 16 amino acids. CDR3 coding DNA: TGTGCCAACAGCTTGAGACACCCTAGCTCCTACAATGAGCAGTTCTTC. This codes for CANSLRHPSSYNEQFF.

In this sample, this clonotype turned up a few times. The J gene is TRBJ1-2, the V gene TRBV18; no definite D call. The CDR3 length is 12 residues. CDR1 is KGHSH, CDR2 LQKENI, per germline. V was pared by 3 bases and J by 2 bases, with 4 bases between. The chain's CDR3 is CASSPSNYGYTF. CDR3 coding DNA: TGTGCCAGCTCACCGTCGAACTATGGCTACACCTTC. The full variable domain, with the rest looked up from reference TRBV18 and TRBJ1-2, is NAGVMQNPRHLVRRRGQEARLRCSPMKGHSHVYWYRQLPEEGLKFMVYLQKENIIDESGMPKERFSAEFPKEGPSILRIQQVVRGDSAAYFCASSPSNYGYTFGSGTRLTVV.

This clonotype was picked up a small number of times. The V call is TRBV6-5, the J call TRBJ1-4, with a weak D call TRBD1 (5 bases). This CDR3 has 14 amino acids. Between the trimmed V and J ends, which lost 6 bases and 3 bases, there was a span of 11 bases. Germline lookup yields CDR1 MNHEY and CDR2 SVGAGI. CDR3 in DNA: TGTGCCAGCAGCCTGGGACGGTCTAATGAAAAACTGTTTTTT. Amino acids: CASSLGRSNEKLFF.

This clonotype has ten or more counts. The V and J genes are TRBV12-3 or TRBV12-4 and TRBJ2-5; 9 nucleotides agree with TRBD2. V trimming: 4 bases; J trimming: 6 bases; junction bases outside the gene matches: 6. This CDR3 is built from 14 residues. This CDR3 is CASSWAGGPKTQYF. CDR3 DNA: TGTGCCAGCAGTTGGGCGGGAGGGCCGAAGACCCAGTACTTC.

This clonotype was found many times. This chain joins TRBV6-1 and TRBJ1-1; weak D call: TRBD1 (6 bases). Germline V gene lookup returns CDR1 MNHNS and CDR2 SASEGT. Trimming cost V 6 bases and J 4 bases, with 24 bases left between them. The CDR3 extends over 17 amino acids. In DNA form, the CDR3 reads TGTGCCAGCAGCGACCTTCGACAGGCCTTTCGCGGCACTGAAGCTTTCTTT. Protein product: CASSDLRQAFRGTEAFF.

On this clonotype: An end of the junction differs from the germline gene, which may be a read error. The V and J genes are TRBV6-5 and TRBJ1-1, with TRBD1 matching 9 bases. This CDR3 is built from 15 residues. The V gene's germline CDR1 is MNHEY and CDR2 SVGAGI. CDR3 region: CAGSYLGQGGPEAFF. The DNA of the CDR3 is TGTGCCGGCAGTTACTTGGGACAGGGAGGGCCTGAAGCTTTCTTT.

The gene calls are TRBV2 and TRBJ2-3, with D perhaps matching TRBD1 or TRBD2 (6 bases each). Germline V gives CDR1 SNHLY, CDR2 FYNNEI. V lost 8 bases and J lost 3, with 24 bases in between. This CDR3 comprises 17 residues. The CDR3 loop is CASAHGWREGGTDTQYF. CDR3 DNA: TGTGCCAGCGCACACGGGTGGCGTGAGGGGGGAACAGATACGCAGTATTTT. The whole variable domain, remainder taken from reference TRBV2 and TRBJ2-3, is EPEVTQTPSHQVTQMGQEVILRCVPISNHLYFYWYRQILGQKVEFLVSFYNNEISEKSEIFDDQFSVERPDGSNFTLKIRSTKLEDSAMYFCASAHGWREGGTDTQYFGPGTRLTVL.

The chain carries TRBV29-1 and TRBJ1-1; a weak D match, TRBD1 (5 bases). Trimming stripped 7 bases from V and 1 base from J, with 7 bases between. Germline V gene sequence: CDR1 SQVTM, CDR2 ANQGSEA. The CDR3 totals 11 residues. CDR3 sequence (DNA): TGCAGCGCGACAGAGAACACTGAAGCTTTCTTT. Protein product: CSATENTEAFF.

This chain's CDR3 is CATSDSGPSTDTQYF. The CDR3 DNA follows: TGTGCCACCAGTGATAGCGGGCCGAGCACAGATACGCAGTATTTT. The J gene is TRBJ2-3, the V gene TRBV24-1; the D gene is possibly TRBD2 (6 bases). Trimming pared 3 bases from V and 0 bases from J, leaving 9 bases between. Germline assignment: CDR1 KGHDR and CDR2 SFDVKD. CDR3 length equals 15 residues.

This clonotype came up a few times. The chain joins TRBV7-8 to TRBJ1-5, with a possible D match to TRBD1 (5 bases). The CDR3 length is 15 residues. The germline V and J ends were trimmed by 11 bases and 0 bases, with 17 bases remaining between them. Germline lookup yields CDR1 SGHVS and CDR2 FQNEAQ. The DNA of the CDR3 is TGTGCCTCTTCACGGGACTCCAATAGCAATCAGCCCCAGCATTTT. It codes for CASSRDSNSNQPQHF.

This clonotype has only a few counts. The rearrangement joins TRBV9 to TRBJ2-5; 9 nucleotides agree with TRBD1. After removal of 7 bases from V and 5 bases from J, the junction contained 6 bases not matched to a gene. In germline, CDR1 is SGDLS, CDR2 YYNGEE. CDR3 size: 13 residues. CDR3 sequence: CASSGTGSETQYF. CDR3 sequence (DNA): TGTGCCAGCTCGGGGACAGGGAGTGAGACCCAGTACTTC. Variable domain in full (rest from reference TRBV9 and TRBJ2-5): DSGVTQTPKHLITATGQRVTLRCSPRSGDLSVYWYQQSLDQGLQFLIQYYNGEERAKGNILERFSAQQFPDLHSELNLSSLELGDSALYFCASSGTGSETQYFGPGTRLLVL.

This clonotype has more than one count but fewer than ten. V usage is TRBV20-1 and J usage is TRBJ2-3, with TRBD2 identical over 8 bases. Trimming at V came to 1 base and at J to 2 bases, leaving 8 bases not matched to a gene. The germline V gene encodes CDR1 DFQATT and CDR2 SNEGSKA (reference sequence). The CDR3 runs to 16 residues. CDR3 sequence: CSARGSGSGPTDTQYF. For the CDR3, the DNA is TGCAGTGCTAGAGGGAGCGGGAGTGGCCCCACAGATACGCAGTATTTT.

In this sample, this clonotype turned up many times. The chain recombines TRBV11-2 with TRBJ1-5, with D hard to call. Germline CDR1 and CDR2: SGHAT and FQNNGV. The CDR3 sequence is 13 residues long. The germline V and J ends were trimmed by 5 bases and 3 bases, with 8 bases remaining between them. CDR3 in amino acids: CASSPSINQPQHF. The CDR3 DNA is TGTGCCAGCAGCCCATCAATCAATCAGCCCCAGCATTTT.

This clonotype was seen a few times. The rearrangement links TRBV11-2 to TRBJ1-5; the D gene is possibly TRBD1 (6 bases). Germline-derived CDR1 and CDR2 are SGHAT and FQNNGV. Trimming removed 4 bases at V and 1 base at J, with 14 bases between. CDR3 length: 16 residues. DNA of the CDR3: TGTGCCAGCAGCTGGGGGACACGAGGGAGCAATCAGCCCCAGCATTTT. It yields the protein CASSWGTRGSNQPQHF.

This clonotype has only a few counts. This chain connects TRBV10-3 to TRBJ1-2; no clear D gene. CDR1 ENHRY and CDR2 SYGVKD come from the germline V gene. This CDR3 has 15 amino acids. V lost 3 bases and J 2 bases, leaving 13 bases between the germline ends. The CDR3 DNA follows: TGTGCCATCAGTGAAACAGAGATGAGGAACTATGGCTACACCTTC. This sequence encodes CAISETEMRNYGYTF.

The chain employs TRBV12-3 or TRBV12-4 and TRBJ2-5; possible D gene TRBD2, 5 bases. The germline V and J ends were trimmed by 1 base and 5 bases, with 11 bases remaining between them. The CDR3 has 14 residues. CDR3 in DNA: TGTGCCAGCAGTTTAGTGCGCGGGCCCGAGACCCAGTACTTC. Its protein product is CASSLVRGPETQYF.

This clonotype was detected many times. The chain is built from TRBV12-3 or TRBV12-4 and TRBJ1-1, with 8 bases fitting TRBD1. V lost 5 bases and J lost 6; bases outside the gene matches: 11. The CDR3 sequence is 15 residues long. The CDR3 bases are TGTGCCAGCAGTCGACAGGGGAATAAGAGTCCTGAAGCTTTCTTT. Its protein is CASSRQGNKSPEAFF.

Concerning this clonotype itself: This clone may be a read error of a much larger clone one base away. Because the CDR3 is missing its conserved closing phenylalanine or tryptophan, this is likely a read error. The rearrangement joins TRBV7-9 to TRBJ2-1, with D possibly matching TRBD1 (5 bases). CDR3 length: 16 amino acids. The V and J ends lost 2 bases and 8 bases respectively, with 19 bases between them. The germline V gene encodes CDR1 SEHNR and CDR2 FQNEAQ (reference sequence). The CDR3 DNA reads as TGTGCCAGCAGCTTACCAGTTGGTGGGGCCTCGGATGAGCAGTTCTCC. Its protein product is CASSLPVGGASDEQFS.

This clonotype was counted a few times. The CDR3 region is CASIKSRGGRTEAFF. CDR3 DNA sequence: TGTGCCAGCATAAAATCCAGGGGAGGAAGGACTGAAGCTTTCTTT. The chain employs TRBV6-6 and TRBJ1-1; D perhaps matches TRBD1 (6 bases). Germline CDR1 reads MNHNY; CDR2 reads SVGAGI (reference sequence). The CDR3 has 15 amino acids. V lost 7 bases, J lost 5 bases, and 20 bases lay in between.

This clonotype came up many times. The chain recombines TRBV5-1 with TRBJ2-2; no firm D call. Germline assignment: CDR1 SGHRS and CDR2 YFSETQ. V was pared by 1 base and J by 4 bases, with 8 bases between. The CDR3 covers 14 residues. CDR3 sequence reads: CASSLSQTTGELFF. In nucleotides, the CDR3 is TGCGCCAGCAGCTTGTCGCAGACCACCGGGGAGCTGTTTTTT.

The sample holds many counts of this clonotype. The junction and the germline gene differ at one end; a read error may be behind it. V and J are TRBV7-7 and TRBJ1-1, with D unclear. This CDR3 comprises 15 residues. Germline CDR1 SSHAT, CDR2 FNYEAQ (reference sequence). CDR3 in DNA: TGTGCTAGCAGCTTAAGAGGGCCTGGGAACACTGAAGCTTTCTTT. This gives the protein CASSLRGPGNTEAFF.

The table lists this clonotype with a few counts. The V and J genes are TRBV12-3 or TRBV12-4 and TRBJ2-1, with TRBD2 matching over 8 bases. Trimming removed 0 bases from V and 6 bases from J; junction bases left unmatched: 7. This CDR3 is built from 16 residues. The CDR3 region has the DNA TGTGCCAGCAGTTTAGCGGGTAGCGGGATTCTCAATGAGCAGTTCTTC. Translation gives CASSLAGSGILNEQFF.

Ten or more counts support this clonotype. The CDR3 coding sequence is TGTGCCTGGAGTAAACAGGGGACAATCTCTGGAAACACCATATATTTT. This encodes CAWSKQGTISGNTIYF. The chain joins TRBV30 to TRBJ1-3, with 7 bases aligning to TRBD1. CDR3 length: 16 residues. Germline CDR1 is GTSNPN and CDR2 is SVGIG (reference sequence). The J segment lost 0 bases and the V segment lost 2 bases, leaving 7 bases of the junction unmatched.

The chain joins TRBV29-1 to TRBJ2-5; D not resolved. The length of the CDR3 is 16 residues. The germline gives CDR1 SQVTM, CDR2 ANQGSEA. The ends were cut back, 4 bases at V and 5 bases at J, with 23 bases in the middle. CDR3 nucleotide sequence: TGCAGCGTTGCATCGCCGTGGGTTTTTAAGGAGGAGACCCAGTACTTC. Residues: CSVASPWVFKEETQYF.

A word on this clonotype: A much larger clonotype is one base distant, so this may be a read error. V usage is TRBV7-9 and J usage is TRBJ1-4; a possible D gene is TRBD1 (6 bases). This CDR3 comprises 17 residues. CDR1 is SEHNR, CDR2 FQNEAQ, per germline (reference sequence). The DNA of the CDR3 is TGTGCCAGCAGCCTGAGGGGGGGCTTTGCAACTAAAGAAAAACTGTTTTTT. Its translation: CASSLRGGFATKEKLFF. Combining the CDR3 with reference TRBV7-9 and TRBJ1-4 gives the whole variable domain DTGVSQNPRHKITKRGQNVTFRCDPISEHNRLYWYRQTLGQGPEFLTYFQNEAQLEKSRLLSDRFSAERPKGSFSTLEIQRTEQGDSAMYLCASSLRGGFATKEKLFFGSGTQLSVL.